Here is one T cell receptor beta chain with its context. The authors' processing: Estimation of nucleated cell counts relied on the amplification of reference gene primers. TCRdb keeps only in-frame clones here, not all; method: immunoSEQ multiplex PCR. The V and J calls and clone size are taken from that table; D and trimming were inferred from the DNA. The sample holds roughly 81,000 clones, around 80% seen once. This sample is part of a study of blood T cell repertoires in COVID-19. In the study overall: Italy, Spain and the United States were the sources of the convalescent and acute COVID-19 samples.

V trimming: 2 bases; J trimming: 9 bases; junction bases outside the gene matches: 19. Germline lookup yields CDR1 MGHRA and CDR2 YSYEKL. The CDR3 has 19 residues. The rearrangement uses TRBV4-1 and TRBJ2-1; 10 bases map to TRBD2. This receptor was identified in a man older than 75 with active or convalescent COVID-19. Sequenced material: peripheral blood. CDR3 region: CASSQHGGTSDPADSEQFF. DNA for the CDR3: TGCGCCAGCAGCCAACACGGGGGGACTAGCGATCCCGCAGACAGTGAGCAGTTCTTC.